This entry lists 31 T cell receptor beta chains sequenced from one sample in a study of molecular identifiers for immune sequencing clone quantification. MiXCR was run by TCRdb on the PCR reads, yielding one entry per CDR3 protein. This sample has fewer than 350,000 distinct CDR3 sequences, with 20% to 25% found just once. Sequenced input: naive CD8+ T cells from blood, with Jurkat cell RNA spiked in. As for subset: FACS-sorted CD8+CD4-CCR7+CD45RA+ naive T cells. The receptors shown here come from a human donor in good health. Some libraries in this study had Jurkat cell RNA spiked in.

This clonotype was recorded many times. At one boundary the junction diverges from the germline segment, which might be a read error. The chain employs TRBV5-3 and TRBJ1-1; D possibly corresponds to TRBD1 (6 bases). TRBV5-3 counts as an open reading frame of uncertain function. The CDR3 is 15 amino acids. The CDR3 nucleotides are TGTGCCAGCAGCTTGGGTCTGAACAGGGTCCCTGAAGCTTTCTTT. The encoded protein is CASSLGLNRVPEAFF.

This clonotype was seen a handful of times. CDR3 in amino acids: CASSNFDRGGNQPQHF. For the CDR3, the DNA is TGTGCCAGCAGCAACTTTGACAGGGGCGGCAATCAGCCCCAGCATTTT. This chain joins TRBV6-7 and TRBJ1-5; 8 positions agree with TRBD1. TRBV6-7 is treated as an ORF (open reading frame) with a function not yet certain. V was clipped by 6 bases and J by 2 bases; unmatched bases: 9. CDR3 length: 16 residues.

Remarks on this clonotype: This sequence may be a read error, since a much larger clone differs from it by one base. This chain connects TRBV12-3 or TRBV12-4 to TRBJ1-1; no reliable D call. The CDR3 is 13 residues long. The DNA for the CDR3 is TGTGCCAGCAGTTCGAAGGTGGGCACTGAAGCTCTCTTT. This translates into CASSSKVGTEALF.

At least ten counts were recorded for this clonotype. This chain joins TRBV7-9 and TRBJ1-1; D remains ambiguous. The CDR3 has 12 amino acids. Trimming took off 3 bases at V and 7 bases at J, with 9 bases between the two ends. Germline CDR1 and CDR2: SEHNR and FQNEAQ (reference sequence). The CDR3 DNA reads TGTGCCAGCAGCTTCAGGACGGATGAAGCTTTCTTT. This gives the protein CASSFRTDEAFF.

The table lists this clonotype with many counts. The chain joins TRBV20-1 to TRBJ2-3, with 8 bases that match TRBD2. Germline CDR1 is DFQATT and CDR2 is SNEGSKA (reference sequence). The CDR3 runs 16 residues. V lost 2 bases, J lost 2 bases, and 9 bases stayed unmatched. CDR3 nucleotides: TGCAGTGCTAGATCAGGGGCGGGGGGCCCCACAGATACGCAGTATTTT. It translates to CSARSGAGGPTDTQYF.

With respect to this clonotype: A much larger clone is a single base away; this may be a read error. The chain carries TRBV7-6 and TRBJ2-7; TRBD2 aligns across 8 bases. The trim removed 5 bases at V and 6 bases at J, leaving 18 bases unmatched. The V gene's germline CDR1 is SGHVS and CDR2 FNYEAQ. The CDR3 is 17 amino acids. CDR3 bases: TGTGCCAGCAGCCTCTCTATAGGGGTAGCGGGGTTCGCCGAGCAGTACTTC. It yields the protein CASSLSIGVAGFAEQYF.

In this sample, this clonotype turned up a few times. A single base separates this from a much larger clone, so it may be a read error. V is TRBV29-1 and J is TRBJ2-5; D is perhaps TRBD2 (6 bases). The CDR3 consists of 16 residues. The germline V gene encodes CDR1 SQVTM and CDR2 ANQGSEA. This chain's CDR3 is CGVEVVEGPYQETQYF. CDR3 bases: TGCGGCGTTGAAGTTGTGGAGGGACCGTACCAAGAGACCCAGTACTTC.

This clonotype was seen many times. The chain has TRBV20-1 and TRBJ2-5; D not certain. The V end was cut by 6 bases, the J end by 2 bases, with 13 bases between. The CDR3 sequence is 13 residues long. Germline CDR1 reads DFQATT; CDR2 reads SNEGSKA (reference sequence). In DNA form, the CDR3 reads TGCAGTGCCAGAAGACTTTTTCAAGAGACCCAGTACTTC. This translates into CSARRLFQETQYF.

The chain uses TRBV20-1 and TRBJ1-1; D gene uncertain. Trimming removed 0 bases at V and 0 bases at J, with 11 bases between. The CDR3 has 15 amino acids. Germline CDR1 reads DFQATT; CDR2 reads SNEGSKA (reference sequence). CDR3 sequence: CSARDWKKMNTEAFF. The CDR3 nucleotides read TGCAGTGCTAGAGATTGGAAGAAGATGAACACTGAAGCTTTCTTT.

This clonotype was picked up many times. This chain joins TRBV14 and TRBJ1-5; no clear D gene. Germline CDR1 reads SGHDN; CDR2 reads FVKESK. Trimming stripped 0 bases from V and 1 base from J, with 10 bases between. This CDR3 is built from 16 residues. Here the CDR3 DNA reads TGTGCCAGCAGCCAAGAAACCCAGGTCAGCAATCAGCCCCAGCATTTT. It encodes CASSQETQVSNQPQHF.

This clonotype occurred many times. CDR3 residues: CASSSPQGYTEAFF. The CDR3 nucleotides are TGTGCCAGCAGTTCACCACAGGGATACACTGAAGCTTTCTTT. V is TRBV6-1 and J is TRBJ1-1, with a possible D match to TRBD1 (6 bases). V lost 5 bases and J 3 bases, leaving 13 bases between the germline ends. Germline CDR1 reads MNHNS; CDR2 reads SASEGT. This CDR3 has 14 residues.

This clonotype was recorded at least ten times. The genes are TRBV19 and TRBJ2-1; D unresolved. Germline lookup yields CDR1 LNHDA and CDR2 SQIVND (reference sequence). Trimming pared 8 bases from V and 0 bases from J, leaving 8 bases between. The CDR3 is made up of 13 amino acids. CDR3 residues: CASGWDSYNEQFF. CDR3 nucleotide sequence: TGTGCCAGTGGCTGGGACTCCTACAATGAGCAGTTCTTC.

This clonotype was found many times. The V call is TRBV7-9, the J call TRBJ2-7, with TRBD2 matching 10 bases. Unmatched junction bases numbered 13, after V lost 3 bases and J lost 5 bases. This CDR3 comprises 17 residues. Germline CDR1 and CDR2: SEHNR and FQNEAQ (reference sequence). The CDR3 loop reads CASSFPSGGAYNHEQYF. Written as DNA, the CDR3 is TGTGCCAGCAGCTTTCCCAGCGGGGGGGCCTACAACCACGAGCAGTACTTC.

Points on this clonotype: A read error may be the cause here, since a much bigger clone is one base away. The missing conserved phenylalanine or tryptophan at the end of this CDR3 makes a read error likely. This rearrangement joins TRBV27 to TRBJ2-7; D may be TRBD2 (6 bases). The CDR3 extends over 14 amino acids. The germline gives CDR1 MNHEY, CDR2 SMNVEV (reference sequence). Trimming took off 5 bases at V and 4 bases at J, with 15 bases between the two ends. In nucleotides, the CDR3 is TGTGCCAGCAGTCCTCCCGGAGGGTCGTACGAGCAGTACCTC. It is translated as CASSPPGGSYEQYL.

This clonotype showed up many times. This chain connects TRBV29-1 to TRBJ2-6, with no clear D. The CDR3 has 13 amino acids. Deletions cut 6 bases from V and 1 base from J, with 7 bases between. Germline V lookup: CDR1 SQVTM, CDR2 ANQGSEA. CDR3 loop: CSVRLSGANVLTF. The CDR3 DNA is TGCAGCGTCCGTTTATCTGGGGCCAACGTCCTGACTTTC.

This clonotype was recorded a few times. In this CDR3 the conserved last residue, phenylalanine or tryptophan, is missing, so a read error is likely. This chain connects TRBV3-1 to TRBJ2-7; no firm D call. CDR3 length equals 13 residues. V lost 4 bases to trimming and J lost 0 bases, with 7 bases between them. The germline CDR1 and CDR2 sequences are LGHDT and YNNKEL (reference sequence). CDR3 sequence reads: CASSPPDSYEQYL. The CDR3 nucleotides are TGTGCCAGCAGCCCCCCAGACTCCTACGAGCAGTACCTC.

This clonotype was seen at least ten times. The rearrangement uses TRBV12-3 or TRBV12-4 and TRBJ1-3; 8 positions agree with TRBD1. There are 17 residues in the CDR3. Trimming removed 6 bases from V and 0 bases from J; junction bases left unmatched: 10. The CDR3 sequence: CASRPDRGKSSGNTIYF. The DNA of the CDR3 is TGTGCCAGCAGACCCGACAGGGGAAAAAGCTCTGGAAACACCATATATTTT.

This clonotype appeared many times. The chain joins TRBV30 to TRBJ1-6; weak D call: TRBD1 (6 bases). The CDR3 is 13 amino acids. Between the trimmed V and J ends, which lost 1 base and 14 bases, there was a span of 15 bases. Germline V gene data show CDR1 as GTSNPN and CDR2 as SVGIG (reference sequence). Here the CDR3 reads CAWSAGGRKALHF. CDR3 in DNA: TGTGCCTGGAGTGCGGGGGGCCGAAAGGCCCTCCACTTT.

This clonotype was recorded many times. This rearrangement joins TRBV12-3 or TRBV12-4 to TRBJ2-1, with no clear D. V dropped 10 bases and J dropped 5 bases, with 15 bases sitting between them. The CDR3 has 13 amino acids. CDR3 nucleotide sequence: TGTGCCACCCGGTCGGGCTATAACAATGAGCAGTTCTTC. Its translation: CATRSGYNNEQFF.

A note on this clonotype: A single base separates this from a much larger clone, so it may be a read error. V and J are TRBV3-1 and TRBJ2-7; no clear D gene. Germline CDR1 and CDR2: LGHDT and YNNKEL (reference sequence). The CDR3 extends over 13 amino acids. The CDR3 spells CASGQSSSYEQYF. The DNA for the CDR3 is TGTGCCAGCGGCCAGAGTAGCTCCTACGAGCAGTACTTC.

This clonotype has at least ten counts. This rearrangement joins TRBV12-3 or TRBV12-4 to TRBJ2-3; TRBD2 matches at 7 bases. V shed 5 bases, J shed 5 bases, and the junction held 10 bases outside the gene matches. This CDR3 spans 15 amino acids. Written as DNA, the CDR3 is TGTGCCAGCAGTCAACTAGCGTTACATGGAGATACGCAGTATTTT. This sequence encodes CASSQLALHGDTQYF.

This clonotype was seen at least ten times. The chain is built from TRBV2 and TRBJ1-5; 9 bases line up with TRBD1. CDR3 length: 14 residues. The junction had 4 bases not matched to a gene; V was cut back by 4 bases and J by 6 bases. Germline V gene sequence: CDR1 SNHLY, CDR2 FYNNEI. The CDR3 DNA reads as TGTGCCAGCAGTGTACAGGGGGCTAGTCAGCCCCAGCATTTT. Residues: CASSVQGASQPQHF.

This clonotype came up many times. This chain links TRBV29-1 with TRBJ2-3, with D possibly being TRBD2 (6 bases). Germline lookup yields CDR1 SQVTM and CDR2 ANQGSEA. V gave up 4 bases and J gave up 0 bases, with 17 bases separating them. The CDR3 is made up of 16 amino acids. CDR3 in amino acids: CSVALASGSSTDTQYF. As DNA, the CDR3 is TGCAGCGTTGCCCTAGCGAGCGGCTCTAGCACAGATACGCAGTATTTT.

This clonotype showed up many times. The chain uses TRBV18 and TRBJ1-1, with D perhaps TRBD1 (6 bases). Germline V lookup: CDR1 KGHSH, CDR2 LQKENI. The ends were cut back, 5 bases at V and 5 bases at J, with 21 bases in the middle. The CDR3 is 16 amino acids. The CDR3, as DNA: TGTGCCAGCTCATCCTTGACAGGCGGAAAGGGGACTGAAGCTTTCTTT. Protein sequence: CASSSLTGGKGTEAFF.

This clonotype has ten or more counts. CDR3 amino acids: CSAPGLAGVTDTQYF. The CDR3 DNA follows: TGCAGTGCCCCAGGCTTAGCGGGAGTGACAGATACGCAGTATTTT. The rearrangement joins TRBV20-1 to TRBJ2-3; 9 positions agree with TRBD2. There are 15 residues in the CDR3. The junction had 10 bases not matched to a gene; V was cut back by 6 bases and J by 3 bases. From germline, CDR1 is DFQATT and CDR2 SNEGSKA (reference sequence).

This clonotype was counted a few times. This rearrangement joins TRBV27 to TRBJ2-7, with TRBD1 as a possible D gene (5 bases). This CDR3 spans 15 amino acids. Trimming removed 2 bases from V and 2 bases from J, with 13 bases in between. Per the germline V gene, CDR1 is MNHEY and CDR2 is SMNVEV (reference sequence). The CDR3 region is CASSLVGAMAYEQYF. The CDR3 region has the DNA TGTGCCAGCAGTTTAGTTGGGGCCATGGCCTACGAGCAGTACTTC.

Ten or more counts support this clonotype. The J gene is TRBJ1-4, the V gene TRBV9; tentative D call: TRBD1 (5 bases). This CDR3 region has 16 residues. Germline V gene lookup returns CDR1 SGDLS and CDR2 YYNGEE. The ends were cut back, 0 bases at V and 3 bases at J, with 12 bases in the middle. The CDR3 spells CASSVDGGGANEKLFF. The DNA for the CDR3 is TGTGCCAGCAGCGTAGACGGGGGGGGAGCTAATGAAAAACTGTTTTTT.

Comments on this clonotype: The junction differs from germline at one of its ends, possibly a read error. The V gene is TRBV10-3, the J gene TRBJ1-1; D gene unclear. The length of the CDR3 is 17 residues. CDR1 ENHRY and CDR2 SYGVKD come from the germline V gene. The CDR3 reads CAIKDLNKVFPPEVCLF. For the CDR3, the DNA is TGTGCCATCAAGGACCTGAACAAGGTGTTCCCACCCGAGGTCTGCCTCTTT.

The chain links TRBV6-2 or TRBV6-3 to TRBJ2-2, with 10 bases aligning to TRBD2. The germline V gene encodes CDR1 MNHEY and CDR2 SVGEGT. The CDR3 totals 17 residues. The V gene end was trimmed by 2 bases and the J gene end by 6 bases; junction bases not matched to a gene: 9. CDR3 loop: CASSYGRLAGEAGELFF. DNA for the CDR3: TGTGCCAGCAGTTACGGCCGCCTAGCGGGAGAGGCCGGGGAGCTGTTTTTT.

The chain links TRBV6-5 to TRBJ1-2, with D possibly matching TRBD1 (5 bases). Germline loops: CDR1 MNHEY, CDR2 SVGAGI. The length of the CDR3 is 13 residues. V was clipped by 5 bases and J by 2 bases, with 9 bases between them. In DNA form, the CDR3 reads TGTGCCAGCAGTACAGACAGAAACTATGGCTACACCTTC. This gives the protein CASSTDRNYGYTF.

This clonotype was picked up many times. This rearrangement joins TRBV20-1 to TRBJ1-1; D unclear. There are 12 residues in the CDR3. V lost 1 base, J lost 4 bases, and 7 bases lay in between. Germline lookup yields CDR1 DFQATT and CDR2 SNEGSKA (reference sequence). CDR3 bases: TGCAGTGCTAGAGTGACCGTCACTGAAGCTTTCTTT. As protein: CSARVTVTEAFF.